These T cell receptor beta chains were read from a single sample in a study of early T cells in non-severe SARS-CoV-2 infection. A single record per CDR3 protein comes from TCRdb applying MiXCR to the 5' RACE reads. This table holds about 39,000 distinct CDR3 sequences, around 6% found once. Sequences were derived from whole blood, sampled at baseline. These receptors all stem from an adult who was a healthcare worker with PCR-confirmed SARS-CoV-2 infection or an uninfected control (not recorded which). Both conserved end residues are part of each CDR3. D genes are given only for firm matches. Clone size is stated in some rows and not others, as once, few, many or a class when expanded.

clone size	D gene	V gene	J gene	CDR3 protein	CDR3 DNA
many	TRBD2	TRBV7-2	TRBJ2-1	CASSSTSGTYNEQFF	TGTGCCAGCAGTTCGACTAGCGGGACATACAATGAGCAGTTCTTC
few	TRBD2	TRBV24-1	TRBJ2-3	CATSDLGGGPSTDTQYF	TGTGCCACCAGTGATTTGGGCGGGGGACCTAGCACAGATACGCAGTATTTT
many	.	TRBV20-1	TRBJ2-1	CSASATSYNEQFF	TGCAGTGCTAGCGCCACATCGTACAATGAGCAGTTCTTC
few	.	TRBV7-2	TRBJ2-2	CASSFLTGELFF	TGTGCCAGCAGCTTTCTCACCGGGGAGCTGTTTTTT
many	.	TRBV9	TRBJ1-1	CASRDDGTTDHF	TGTGCCAGCAGGGACGATGGCACGACCGACCACTTT
many	TRBD1	TRBV20-1	TRBJ1-2	CSATRDRGYGYTF	TGCAGTGCTACTCGGGACAGAGGGTATGGCTACACCTTC
many	.	TRBV29-1	TRBJ1-2	CSVEGIGVRGYGYTF	TGCAGCGTTGAAGGAATTGGCGTCCGGGGTTATGGCTACACCTTC
few	.	TRBV11-2	TRBJ2-5	CASSLQWVPQETQYF	TGTGCCAGCAGCTTACAATGGGTACCACAAGAGACCCAGTACTTC
many	.	TRBV7-8	TRBJ1-3	CASSPSRVNTIYF	TGTGCCAGCAGCCCGAGTCGGGTCAACACCATATATTTT
many	TRBD2	TRBV5-1	TRBJ2-1	CASSLGASGSYNEQFF	TGCGCCAGCAGCTTGGGGGCTAGCGGGAGCTACAATGAGCAGTTCTTC
many	TRBD1	TRBV20-1	TRBJ1-2	CSAAFDRAIGYTF	TGCAGTGCAGCATTCGACAGGGCCATAGGCTACACCTTC
few	.	TRBV6-5	TRBJ2-2	CASSYSALNGELFF	TGTGCCAGCAGTTACTCAGCCTTGAATGGGGAGCTGTTTTTT
many	.	TRBV7-2	TRBJ1-6	CASSLALMGGARSPLHF	TGTGCCAGCAGCTTAGCGCTAATGGGAGGGGCTCGGTCACCCCTCCACTTT
many	.	TRBV10-3	TRBJ1-5	CAISEGSDYQPQHF	TGTGCCATCAGTGAGGGTTCGGACTATCAGCCCCAGCATTTT
few	.	TRBV6-2/TRBV6-3	TRBJ2-3	CASSPRETDTQYF	TGTGCCAGCAGTCCCCGGGAAACCGATACGCAGTATTTT
many	.	TRBV6-5	TRBJ2-1	CASTGGARNEQFF	TGTGCCAGCACGGGGGGCGCGCGGAATGAGCAGTTCTTC
few	.	TRBV7-3	TRBJ1-2	CASSLTGGNPNYGYTF	TGTGCCAGCAGCTTAACCGGGGGCAACCCGAACTATGGCTACACCTTC
many	.	TRBV5-6	TRBJ1-5	CASSSGQPRNQPQHF	TGTGCCAGCAGCTCTGGACAGCCTCGGAATCAGCCCCAGCATTTT
many	.	TRBV9	TRBJ1-5	CASSEGLGQPQHF	TGTGCCAGCAGTGAAGGCCTGGGCCAGCCCCAGCATTTT
many	.	TRBV30	TRBJ2-2	CAWDRRGASTGELFF	TGTGCCTGGGACCGCAGGGGTGCCAGCACCGGGGAGCTGTTTTTT
many	TRBD1	TRBV18	TRBJ2-1	CASSPPVGTGWINEQFF	TGTGCCAGCTCGCCGCCCGTCGGGACAGGGTGGATCAATGAGCAGTTCTTC
many	.	TRBV27	TRBJ1-5	CASSFGGNQPQHF	TGTGCCAGCAGTTTTGGGGGCAATCAGCCCCAGCATTTT
many	.	TRBV12-3/TRBV12-4	TRBJ1-6	CASSLMGNSPLHF	TGTGCCAGCAGTTTGATGGGGAATTCACCCCTCCACTTT
many	TRBD2	TRBV11-2	TRBJ2-5	CASSPSDGLAEFQETQYF	TGTGCCAGCAGCCCATCCGACGGACTAGCGGAATTCCAAGAGACCCAGTACTTC
many	TRBD1	TRBV6-5	TRBJ1-6	CASSYSVGTGGSSYNSPLHF	TGTGCCAGCAGTTACTCAGTTGGGACAGGAGGGAGCTCCTATAATTCACCCCTCCACTTT
many	.	TRBV12-3/TRBV12-4	TRBJ2-7	CASSPGVRNEQYF	TGTGCCAGCAGCCCAGGGGTGAGGAACGAGCAGTACTTC
.	.	TRBV7-2	TRBJ2-7	CASSLTGASSYEQYF	TGTGCCAGCAGCTTAACAGGCGCCTCCTCCTACGAGCAGTACTTC
many	TRBD2	TRBV7-9	TRBJ2-2	CASRPTSGRDTGELFF	TGTGCCAGCAGGCCCACTAGCGGTCGGGACACCGGGGAGCTGTTTTTT
many	.	TRBV7-9	TRBJ2-7	CASSSRPQVFWEQYF	TGTGCCAGCAGCTCCCGCCCACAGGTCTTCTGGGAGCAGTACTTC
many	TRBD1	TRBV14	TRBJ1-2	CASSSGGASFGYTF	TGTGCCAGCAGTTCAGGGGGTGCTTCCTTTGGCTACACCTTC
.	.	TRBV14	TRBJ2-1	CASSQDLVMLGEQFF	TGTGCCAGCAGCCAAGATCTAGTCATGCTTGGTGAGCAGTTCTTC
many	TRBD2	TRBV11-2	TRBJ2-3	CASSASGDPTDTQYF	TGTGCCAGCAGCGCTAGCGGGGACCCCACAGATACGCAGTATTTT
few	.	TRBV9	TRBJ2-7	CASSVGRFSYEQYF	TGTGCCAGCAGCGTAGGGCGGTTCTCCTACGAGCAGTACTTC
many	TRBD1	TRBV20-1	TRBJ2-7	CSARITGGAGEQYF	TGCAGTGCTAGAATTACAGGGGGCGCGGGCGAGCAGTACTTC
few	.	TRBV30	TRBJ2-2	CAWSVLRDTGELFF	TGTGCCTGGAGTGTTTTGCGGGACACCGGGGAGCTGTTTTTT
many	TRBD2	TRBV2	TRBJ2-5	CASSDQELAGGPVETQYF	TGTGCCAGCAGTGATCAGGAGCTAGCGGGGGGCCCAGTTGAGACCCAGTACTTC
many	TRBD1	TRBV4-1	TRBJ1-1	CASSQVWTGRSEAFF	TGCGCCAGCAGCCAAGTTTGGACAGGGAGGTCTGAAGCTTTCTTT
many	.	TRBV24-1	TRBJ2-7	CATFCWPSNEQYF	TGTGCCACCTTTTGTTGGCCTTCCAACGAGCAGTACTTC
.	.	TRBV11-2	TRBJ2-7	CASSMLAFTYEQYF	TGTGCCAGCAGCATGCTAGCATTTACCTACGAGCAGTACTTC
many	TRBD1	TRBV27	TRBJ2-3	CASSHGTDTDTQYF	TGTGCCAGCAGTCATGGGACAGACACAGATACGCAGTATTTT
many	.	TRBV5-1	TRBJ2-7	CASSLVGGSYEQYF	TGCGCCAGCAGCTTGGTAGGCGGTTCCTACGAGCAGTACTTC
.	.	TRBV5-1	TRBJ1-3	CASSAWTEGNTIYF	TGCGCCAGCAGCGCCTGGACCGAAGGAAACACCATATATTTT
many	TRBD2	TRBV11-2	TRBJ2-7	CASSQGLAPRGEQYF	TGTGCCAGCAGCCAGGGACTAGCCCCTCGAGGAGAGCAGTACTTC
few	TRBD2	TRBV6-4	TRBJ2-1	CASTKLAGGLNEQFF	TGTGCCAGCACCAAACTAGCGGGGGGGCTTAATGAGCAGTTCTTC
many	TRBD1	TRBV7-7	TRBJ2-7	CASSSDRGGEQYF	TGTGCTAGCAGCTCCGACAGGGGCGGGGAGCAGTACTTC